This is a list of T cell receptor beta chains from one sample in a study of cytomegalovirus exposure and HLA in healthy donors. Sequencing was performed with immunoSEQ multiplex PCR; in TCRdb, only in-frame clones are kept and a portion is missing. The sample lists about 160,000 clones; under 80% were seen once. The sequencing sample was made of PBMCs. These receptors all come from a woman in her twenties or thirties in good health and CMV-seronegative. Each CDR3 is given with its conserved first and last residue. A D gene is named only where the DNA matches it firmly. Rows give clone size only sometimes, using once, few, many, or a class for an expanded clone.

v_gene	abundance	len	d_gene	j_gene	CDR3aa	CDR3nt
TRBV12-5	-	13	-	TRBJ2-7	CASGLGVAGEQYF	TGTGCTAGTGGTTTGGGTGTGGCGGGCGAGCAGTACTTC
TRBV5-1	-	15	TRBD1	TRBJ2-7	CASSLGTGGSYEQYF	TGCGCCAGCAGCTTAGGGACAGGGGGTTCCTACGAGCAGTACTTC
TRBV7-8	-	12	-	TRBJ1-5	CASSWRNQPQHF	TGTGCCAGCAGCTGGAGGAATCAGCCCCAGCATTTT
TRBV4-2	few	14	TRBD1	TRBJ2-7	CASSQRDRESEQYF	TGTGCCAGCAGCCAAAGGGACAGGGAAAGCGAGCAGTACTTC
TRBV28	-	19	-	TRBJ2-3	CASSFGMGDTYLSTDTQYF	TGTGCCAGCAGTTTTGGGATGGGGGACACTTACCTTAGCACAGATACGCAGTATTTT
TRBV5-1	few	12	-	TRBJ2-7	CASSLGLDEQYF	TGCGCCAGCAGCTTGGGACTGGACGAGCAGTACTTC
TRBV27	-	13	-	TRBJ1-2	CASSFAGDDGYTF	TGTGCCAGCAGTTTTGCAGGGGACGATGGCTACACCTTC
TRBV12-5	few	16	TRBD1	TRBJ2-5	CASGLGQGANGETQYF	TGTGCTAGTGGCCTGGGGCAGGGGGCTAACGGAGAGACCCAGTACTTC
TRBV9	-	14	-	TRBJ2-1	CASSRTAQYNEQFF	TGTGCCAGCAGCAGGACAGCACAGTACAATGAGCAGTTCTTC
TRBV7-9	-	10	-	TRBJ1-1	CSSSLYEAFF	TGTTCCAGCAGCCTCTATGAAGCTTTCTTT
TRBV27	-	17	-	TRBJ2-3	CASRTSPSGSSTDTQYF	TGTGCCAGCAGGACCTCCCCGAGCGGCTCTAGCACAGATACGCAGTATTTT
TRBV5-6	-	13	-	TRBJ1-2	CASSLAGDYGYTF	TGTGCCAGCAGCTTGGCCGGGGACTATGGCTACACCTTC
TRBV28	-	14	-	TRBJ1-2	CASRLDSNMRGYTF	TGTGCCAGCAGGCTGGACAGCAATATGAGGGGCTACACCTTC
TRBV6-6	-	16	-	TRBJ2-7	CASSYNPGPISYEQYF	TGTGCCAGCAGTTACAATCCAGGCCCGATCTCCTACGAGCAGTACTTC
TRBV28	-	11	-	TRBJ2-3	CASSLTDTQYF	TGTGCCAGCAGTCTCACAGATACGCAGTATTTT
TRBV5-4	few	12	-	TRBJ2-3	CASSLHTDTQYF	TGTGCCAGCAGCTTGCACACAGATACGCAGTATTTT
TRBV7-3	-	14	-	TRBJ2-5	CASSLRGGRETQYF	TGTGCCAGCAGCCTCCGCGGGGGCCGAGAGACCCAGTACTTC
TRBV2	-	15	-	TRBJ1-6	CASSVSGAANSPLHF	TGTGCCAGCAGTGTAAGCGGGGCAGCTAATTCACCCCTCCACTTT
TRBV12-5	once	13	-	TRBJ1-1	CASGLVEGTEAFF	TGTGCTAGTGGTTTGGTCGAGGGAACTGAAGCTTTCTTT
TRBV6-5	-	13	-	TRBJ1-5	CASSYWRNQPQHF	TGTGCCAGCAGTTACTGGCGCAATCAGCCCCAGCATTTT
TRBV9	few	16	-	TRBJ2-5	CASSVATGNSQETQYF	TGTGCCAGCAGCGTAGCTACAGGGAATAGTCAAGAGACCCAGTACTTC
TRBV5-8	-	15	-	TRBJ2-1	CASSLAGSAYNEQFF	TGTGCCAGCAGCCTCGCAGGGTCCGCCTACAATGAGCAGTTCTTC
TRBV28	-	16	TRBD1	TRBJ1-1	CASSFDEQGVNTEAFF	TGTGCCAGCAGTTTCGACGAACAGGGGGTGAACACTGAAGCTTTCTTT
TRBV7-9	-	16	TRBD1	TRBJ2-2	CASSFGSRGYAGELFF	TGTGCCAGCAGCTTTGGAAGCAGGGGGTATGCCGGGGAGCTGTTTTTT
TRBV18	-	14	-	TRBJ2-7	CASSPAGLTYEQYF	TGTGCCAGCTCACCGGCAGGGCTTACCTACGAGCAGTACTTC
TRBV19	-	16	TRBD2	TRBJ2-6	CASSIWRGAGANGLTF	TGTGCCAGTAGTATATGGCGGGGGGCTGGGGCCAACGGCCTGACTTTC
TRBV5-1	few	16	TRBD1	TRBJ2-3	CASSLALGTDTDTQYF	TGCGCCAGCAGCTTGGCCTTAGGGACAGACACAGATACGCAGTATTTT
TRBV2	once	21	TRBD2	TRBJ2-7	CASSDLPGTSGGATISYEQYF	TGTGCCAGCAGTGACCTTCCCGGGACTAGCGGGGGTGCGACCATCTCCTACGAGCAGTACTTC
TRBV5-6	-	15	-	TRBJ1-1	CASSLVGGANTEAFF	TGTGCCAGCAGCTTGGTGGGGGGTGCTAACACTGAAGCTTTCTTT
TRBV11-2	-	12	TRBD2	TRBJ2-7	CASSGGGREQYF	TGTGCCAGCAGCGGGGGGGGGAGAGAGCAGTACTTC
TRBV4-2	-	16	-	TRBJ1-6	CASSQESSGEESPLHF	TGTGCCAGCAGCCAAGAATCGTCGGGGGAGGAATCACCCCTCCACTTT
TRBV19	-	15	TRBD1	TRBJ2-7	CASSIAGRGSYEQYF	TGTGCCAGTAGTATCGCGGGCAGGGGGTCCTACGAGCAGTACTTC
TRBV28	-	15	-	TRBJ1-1	CASSPPGFENTEAFF	TGTGCCAGCAGTCCGCCGGGGTTTGAGAACACTGAAGCTTTCTTT
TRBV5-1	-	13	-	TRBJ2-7	CASSHGQTYEQYF	TGCGCCAGCAGCCATGGACAGACCTACGAGCAGTACTTC
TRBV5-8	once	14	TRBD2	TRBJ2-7	CASSFAGGLYEQYF	TGTGCCAGCAGCTTTGCGGGGGGGCTCTACGAGCAGTACTTC
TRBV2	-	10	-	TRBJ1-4	CASGLEKLFF	TGTGCCAGCGGACTTGAAAAACTGTTTTTT
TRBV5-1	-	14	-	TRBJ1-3	CASGPGDSGNTIYF	TGCGCCAGCGGTCCAGGGGACTCTGGAAACACCATATATTTT
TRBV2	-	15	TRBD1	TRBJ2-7	CASNPGTGNDYEQYF	TGTGCCAGCAACCCAGGGACAGGGAACGACTACGAGCAGTACTTC
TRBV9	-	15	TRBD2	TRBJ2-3	CASSSLAALTDTQYF	TGTGCCAGCAGCTCCCTAGCGGCACTCACAGATACGCAGTATTTT
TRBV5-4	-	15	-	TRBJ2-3	CASSLTATLLDTQYF	TGTGCCAGCAGCCTGACAGCTACGCTCCTGGATACGCAGTATTTT
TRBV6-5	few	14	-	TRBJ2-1	CASSYSSDGFEQFF	TGTGCCAGCAGTTACTCTAGCGACGGGTTCGAGCAGTTCTTC
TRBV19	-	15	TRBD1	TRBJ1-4	CASSTSGTGTEKLFF	TGTGCCAGTAGTACCTCCGGGACAGGGACCGAAAAACTGTTTTTT
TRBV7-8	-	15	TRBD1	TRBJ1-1	CASSLEGQLGTEAFF	TGTGCCAGCAGCTTAGAGGGACAGTTAGGCACTGAAGCTTTCTTT
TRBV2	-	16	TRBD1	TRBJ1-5	CASEGTDRASNQPQHF	TGTGCCAGCGAGGGGACCGACAGGGCAAGCAATCAGCCCCAGCATTTT
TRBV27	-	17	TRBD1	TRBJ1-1	CASSRPNLQGYNTEAFF	TGTGCCAGCAGTAGGCCCAATCTACAGGGGTATAACACTGAAGCTTTCTTT
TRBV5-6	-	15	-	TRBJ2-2	CASSWALKDTGELFF	TGTGCCAGCAGTTGGGCCCTCAAGGACACCGGGGAGCTGTTTTTT
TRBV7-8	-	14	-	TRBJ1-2	CASSFGGTNYGYTF	TGTGCCAGCAGCTTCGGGGGGACCAACTATGGCTACACCTTC
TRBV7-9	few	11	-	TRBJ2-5	CASNYGETQYF	TGTGCCAGCAACTACGGGGAGACCCAGTACTTC
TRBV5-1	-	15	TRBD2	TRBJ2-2	CASSLRTSNTGELFF	TGCGCCAGCAGCTTGAGGACTAGTAACACCGGGGAGCTGTTTTTT
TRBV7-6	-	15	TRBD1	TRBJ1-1	CASSLAGTENTEAFF	TGTGCCAGCAGCTTAGCGGGGACAGAGAACACTGAAGCTTTCTTT
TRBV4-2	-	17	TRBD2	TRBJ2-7	CASSPTSSGGTSYEQYF	TGTGCCAGCAGCCCCACCTCTAGCGGGGGGACCTCCTACGAGCAGTACTTC
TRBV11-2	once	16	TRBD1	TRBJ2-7	CASSLGPGQGTYEQYF	TGTGCCAGCAGCTTAGGGCCGGGACAGGGGACCTACGAGCAGTACTTC